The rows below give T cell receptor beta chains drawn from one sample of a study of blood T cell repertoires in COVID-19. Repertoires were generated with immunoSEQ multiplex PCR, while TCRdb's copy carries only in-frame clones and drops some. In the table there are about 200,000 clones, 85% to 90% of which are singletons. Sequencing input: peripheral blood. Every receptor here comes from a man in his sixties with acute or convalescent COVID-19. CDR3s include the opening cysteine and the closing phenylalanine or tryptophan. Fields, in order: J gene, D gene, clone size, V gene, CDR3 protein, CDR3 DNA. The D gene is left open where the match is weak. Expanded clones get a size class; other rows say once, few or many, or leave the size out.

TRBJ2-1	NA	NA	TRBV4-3	CASSQDLGLRYNEQFF	TGCGCCAGCAGCCAAGACCTGGGACTTCGCTACAATGAGCAGTTCTTC
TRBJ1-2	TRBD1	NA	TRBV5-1	CASSLDTGTVSYGYTF	TGCGCCAGCAGCTTGGACACCGGGACAGTCAGCTATGGCTACACCTTC
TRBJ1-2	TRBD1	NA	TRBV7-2	CASSSQLGTGLIAHGYTF	TGTGCCAGCAGCTCCCAATTGGGGACAGGGTTAATTGCGCATGGCTACACCTTC
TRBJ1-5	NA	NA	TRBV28	CASSLISENQPQHF	TGTGCCAGCAGTTTAATTTCCGAGAATCAGCCCCAGCATTTT
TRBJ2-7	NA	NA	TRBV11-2	CASSFNTGTYEQYF	TGTGCCAGCAGCTTCAATACAGGTACCTACGAGCAGTACTTC
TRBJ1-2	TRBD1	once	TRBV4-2	CASSQDSSDRVGGYTF	TGTGCCAGCAGCCAAGATTCGTCGGACAGGGTTGGTGGCTACACCTTC
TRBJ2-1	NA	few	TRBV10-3	CAISESRGAGTYNEQFF	TGTGCCATCAGTGAGTCTCGGGGGGCCGGGACCTACAATGAGCAGTTCTTC
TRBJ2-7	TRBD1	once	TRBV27	CASSFRQGVNEQYF	TGTGCCAGCAGTTTCCGGCAGGGGGTCAACGAGCAGTACTTC
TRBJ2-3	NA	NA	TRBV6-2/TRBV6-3	CASSYWDSGTDTQYF	TGTGCCAGCAGTTACTGGGACTCCGGCACAGATACGCAGTATTTT
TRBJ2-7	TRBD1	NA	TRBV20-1	CSASPTGWYEQYF	TGCAGTGCTAGTCCGACAGGGTGGTACGAGCAGTACTTC
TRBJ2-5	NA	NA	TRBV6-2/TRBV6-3	CASSYPQETQYF	TGTGCCAGCAGTTACCCCCAGGAGACCCAGTACTTC
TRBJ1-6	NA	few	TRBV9	CASSPPGAYNSPLHF	TGTGCCAGCAGCCCTCCCGGGGCCTATAATTCACCCCTCCACTTT
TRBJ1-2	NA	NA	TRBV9	CASSVTWGLNYGYTF	TGTGCCAGCAGCGTTACGTGGGGCTTGAACTATGGCTACACCTTC
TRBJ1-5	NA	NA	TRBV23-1	CATYEARPGHRGAYSNQPQHF	TGCGCCACATATGAGGCCAGACCGGGACACAGAGGGGCCTATAGCAATCAGCCCCAGCATTTT
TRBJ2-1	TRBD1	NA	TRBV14	CASSQSQGDNEQFF	TGTGCCAGCAGCCAGTCACAGGGGGACAATGAGCAGTTCTTC
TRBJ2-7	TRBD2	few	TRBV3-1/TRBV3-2	CASRPGGWNYEQYF	TGTGCCAGCAGGCCGGGGGGGTGGAACTACGAGCAGTACTTC
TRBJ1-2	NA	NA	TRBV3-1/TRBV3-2	CASSQDTGNRYGYTF	TGTGCCAGCAGCCAAGATACAGGGAACCGCTATGGCTACACCTTC
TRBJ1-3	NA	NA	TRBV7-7	CASSLGTGSGNTIYF	TGTGCCAGCAGCTTAGGTACAGGGTCCGGAAACACCATATATTTT
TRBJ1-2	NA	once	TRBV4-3	CASSQDTGNYGYTF	TGCGCCAGCAGCCAAGATACAGGGAACTATGGCTACACCTTC
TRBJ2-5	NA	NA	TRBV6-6	CATLASSETQYF	TGTGCCACCCTAGCGTCCTCGGAGACCCAGTACTTC
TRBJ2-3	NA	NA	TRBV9	CASSPGDFTDTQYF	TGTGCCAGCAGCCCGGGGGACTTCACAGATACGCAGTATTTT
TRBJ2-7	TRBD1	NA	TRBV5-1	CASRGTGFYEQYF	TGCGCCAGCAGAGGGACAGGGTTTTACGAGCAGTACTTC
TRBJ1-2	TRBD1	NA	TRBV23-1	CASSQWGTGRRVNYGYTF	TGCGCCAGCAGTCAATGGGGGACAGGGAGGCGCGTTAACTATGGCTACACCTTC
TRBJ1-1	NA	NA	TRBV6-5	CASSLGTHLTEAFF	TGTGCCAGCAGTCTTGGGACACATCTCACTGAAGCTTTCTTT
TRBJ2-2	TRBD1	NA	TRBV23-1	CASGQGAKIWTGELFF	TGCGCCAGCGGACAGGGGGCTAAAATCTGGACCGGGGAGCTGTTTTTT
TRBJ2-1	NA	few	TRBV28	CASSLLPGLGAMGQFF	TGTGCCAGCAGCCTATTACCGGGACTCGGGGCAATGGGGCAGTTCTTC
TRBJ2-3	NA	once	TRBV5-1	CASSQSDTQYF	TGCGCCAGCAGCCAGTCGGATACGCAGTATTTT
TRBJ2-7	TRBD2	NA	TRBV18	CASSPRLAGGTYEQYF	TGTGCCAGCTCACCCCGACTAGCGGGGGGCACCTACGAGCAGTACTTC
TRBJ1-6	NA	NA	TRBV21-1	CASSETDRAPYNSPLHF	TGTGCCAGCAGCGAAACCGACAGGGCTCCGTATAATTCACCCCTCCACTTT
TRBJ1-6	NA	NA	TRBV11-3	CASSLDASSPLHF	TGTGCCAGCAGCTTAGATGCGAGTTCACCCCTCCACTTT
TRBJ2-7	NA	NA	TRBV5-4	CASSLVNRRYEQYF	TGTGCCAGCAGCTTGGTCAACAGGCGCTACGAGCAGTACTTC
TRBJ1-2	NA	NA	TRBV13	CASSLRSGGNYGYTF	TGTGCCAGCAGCTTAAGGTCAGGCGGGAACTATGGCTACACCTTC
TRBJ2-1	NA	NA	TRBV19	CATQLGGAYYNEQFF	TGTGCCACCCAACTTGGCGGGGCTTACTACAATGAGCAGTTCTTC
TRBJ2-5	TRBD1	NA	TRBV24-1	CATSDPATGGTQYF	TGTGCCACCAGTGATCCCGCGACAGGGGGCACCCAGTACTTC
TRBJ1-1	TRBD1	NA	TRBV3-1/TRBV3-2	CASSSERTGLMNTEAFF	TGTGCCAGCAGCTCGGAACGGACAGGGCTTATGAACACTGAAGCTTTCTTT
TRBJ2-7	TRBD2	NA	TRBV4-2	CASSPSGGLGEQYF	TGTGCCAGCAGCCCAAGCGGGGGCCTTGGCGAGCAGTACTTC
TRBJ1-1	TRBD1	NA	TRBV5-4	CASSRGTGVEEAFF	TGTGCCAGCAGCAGGGGGACAGGGGTGGAAGAAGCTTTCTTT
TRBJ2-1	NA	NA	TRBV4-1	CASSQDGASYNEQFF	TGCGCCAGCAGCCAAGATGGGGCCTCCTACAATGAGCAGTTCTTC
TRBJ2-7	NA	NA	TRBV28	CASSSRGVGGGGPPYEQYF	TGTGCCAGCAGTTCACGAGGGGTGGGCGGCGGGGGCCCTCCCTACGAGCAGTACTTC
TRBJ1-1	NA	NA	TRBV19	CASSIRAGDKEAFF	TGTGCCAGTAGTATCAGGGCAGGGGATAAGGAAGCTTTCTTT
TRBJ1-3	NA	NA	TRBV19	CASKRDTGNSGNTIYF	TGTGCCAGTAAGCGGGACACGGGGAACTCTGGAAACACCATATATTTT
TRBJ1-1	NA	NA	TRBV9	CASSPGIGEAFF	TGTGCCAGCAGCCCGGGGATTGGAGAAGCTTTCTTT
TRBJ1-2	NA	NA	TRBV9	CASSVGVGRGYTF	TGTGCCAGCAGCGTAGGCGTGGGCCGGGGCTACACCTTC
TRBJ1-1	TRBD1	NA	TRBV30	CAWTTGQGPEAFF	TGTGCCTGGACTACGGGACAGGGGCCTGAAGCTTTCTTT
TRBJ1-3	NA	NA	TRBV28	CASSLSRSGNTIYF	TGTGCCAGCAGCTTGAGTAGATCTGGAAACACCATATATTTT
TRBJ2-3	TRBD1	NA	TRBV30	CAWREQGASQGTQYF	TGTGCCTGGAGGGAACAGGGGGCAAGTCAAGGTACGCAGTATTTT
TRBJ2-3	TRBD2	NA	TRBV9	CASSPKAGAPPSTDTQYF	TGTGCCAGCAGCCCGAAAGCGGGGGCCCCTCCTAGCACAGATACGCAGTATTTT
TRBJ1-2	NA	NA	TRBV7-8	CASSLADRPNYGYTF	TGTGCCAGCAGCTTAGCAGACAGACCTAACTATGGCTACACCTTC
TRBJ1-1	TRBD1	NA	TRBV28	CASLKTGGMGTEAFF	TGTGCCAGCCTAAAGACAGGGGGCATGGGCACTGAAGCTTTCTTT
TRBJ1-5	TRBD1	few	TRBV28	CASSLRTTGGSNQPQHF	TGTGCCAGCAGTCTTAGGACGACAGGGGGAAGCAATCAGCCCCAGCATTTT
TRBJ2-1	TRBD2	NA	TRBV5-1	CASSLGLAGGDEQFF	TGCGCCAGCAGCTTGGGGCTAGCGGGGGGAGATGAGCAGTTCTTC
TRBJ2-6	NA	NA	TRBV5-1	CASSSRETGANVLTF	TGCGCCAGCAGCTCACGGGAGACTGGGGCCAACGTCCTGACTTTC
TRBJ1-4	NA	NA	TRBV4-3	CASSQASGSSNEKLFF	TGCGCCAGCAGCCAAGCGAGCGGGTCTTCTAATGAAAAACTGTTTTTT
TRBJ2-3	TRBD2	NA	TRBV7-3	CASSLSGGDADTQYF	TGTGCCAGCAGCTTGTCCGGGGGGGACGCAGATACGCAGTATTTT
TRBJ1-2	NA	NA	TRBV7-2	CASSSQGGNYGYTF	TGTGCCAGCAGCTCGCAAGGGGGAAACTATGGCTACACCTTC
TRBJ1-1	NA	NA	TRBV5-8	CASSLGAAVNTEAFF	TGTGCCAGCAGCTTGGGAGCCGCGGTGAACACTGAAGCTTTCTTT
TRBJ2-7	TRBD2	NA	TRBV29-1	CSALGTGGFYEQYF	TGCAGCGCCCTCGGGACGGGGGGTTTCTACGAGCAGTACTTC
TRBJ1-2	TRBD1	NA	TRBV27	CASSLDRGLGYTF	TGTGCCAGCAGCCTGGACAGGGGGCTTGGCTACACCTTC
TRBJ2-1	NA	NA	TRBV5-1	CASSRLSGRGSEQFF	TGCGCCAGCAGCCGCCTCAGTGGAAGGGGTAGTGAGCAGTTCTTC